This T cell receptor beta chain is drawn from a study of T cell repertoires in cytomegalovirus infection. Turning to the study itself: Evidence of both CMV infection and a matching HLA type came from public TCR beta signatures.

Regarding this clonotype: Its target is not known.

Whole-study results and caveats: In two of eight donors, the top clonotype was HLA-C-restricted CMV-specific. Summed frequency of public TCR beta families distinguished CMV carriers with the relevant HLA.

V lost 2 bases, J lost 0 bases, and 18 bases lay in between. Looked up from germline, CDR1 is SGHTS and CDR2 is YDEGEE. The CDR3 loop spans 19 amino acids. MiXCR, applied by TCRdb to the reads, yields one record per CDR3 protein. The data show 290,000 or so distinct CDR3 sequences, about 23% seen once. The sequence was collected from a human donor in good health (CMV status not recorded). Some clones in this sample may be carry-over from other donors' samples. The chain recombines TRBV5-8 with TRBJ2-6; possible D gene TRBD2, 7 bases. Input material: PBMCs. Written as DNA, the CDR3 is TGTGCCAGCAGCTTCTTAGGGGGGGTTCCACTCTCTGGGGCCAACGTCCTGACTTTC. Translated, it gives CASSFLGGVPLSGANVLTF.